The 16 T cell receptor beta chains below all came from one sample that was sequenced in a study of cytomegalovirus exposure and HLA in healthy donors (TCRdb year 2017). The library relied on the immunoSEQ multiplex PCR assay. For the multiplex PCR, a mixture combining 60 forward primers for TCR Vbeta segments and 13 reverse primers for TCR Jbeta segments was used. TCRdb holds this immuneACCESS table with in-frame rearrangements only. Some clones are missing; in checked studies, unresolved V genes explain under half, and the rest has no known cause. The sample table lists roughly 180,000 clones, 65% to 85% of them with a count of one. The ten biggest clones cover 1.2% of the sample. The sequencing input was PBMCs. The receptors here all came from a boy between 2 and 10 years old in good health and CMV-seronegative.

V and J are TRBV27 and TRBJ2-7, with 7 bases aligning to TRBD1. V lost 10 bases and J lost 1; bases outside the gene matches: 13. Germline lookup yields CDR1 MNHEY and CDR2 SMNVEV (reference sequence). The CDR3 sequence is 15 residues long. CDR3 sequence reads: CATRGSGQVSYEQYF. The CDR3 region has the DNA TGTGCCACCAGAGGATCCGGACAGGTTTCCTACGAGCAGTACTTC.

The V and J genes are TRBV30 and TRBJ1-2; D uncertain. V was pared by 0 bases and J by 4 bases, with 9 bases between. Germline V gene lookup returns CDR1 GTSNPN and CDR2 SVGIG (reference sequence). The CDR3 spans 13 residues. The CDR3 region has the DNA TGTGCCTGGAGTGTAGCCGGGTTCTATGGCTACACCTTC. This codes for CAWSVAGFYGYTF.

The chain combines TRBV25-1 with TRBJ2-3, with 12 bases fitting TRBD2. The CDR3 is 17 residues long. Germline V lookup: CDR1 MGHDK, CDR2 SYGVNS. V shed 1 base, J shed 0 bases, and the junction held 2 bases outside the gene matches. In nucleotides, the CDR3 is TGTGCCAGCAGTGAATCTGGACTAGCGGGAAGCACAGATACGCAGTATTTT. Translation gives CASSESGLAGSTDTQYF.

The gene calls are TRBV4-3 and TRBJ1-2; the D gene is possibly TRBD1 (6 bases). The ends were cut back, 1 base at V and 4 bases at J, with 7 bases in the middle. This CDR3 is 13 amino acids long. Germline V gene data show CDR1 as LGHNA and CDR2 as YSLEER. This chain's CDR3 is CASSQGTAYGYTF. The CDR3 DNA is TGCGCCAGCAGCCAAGGGACAGCCTATGGCTACACCTTC.

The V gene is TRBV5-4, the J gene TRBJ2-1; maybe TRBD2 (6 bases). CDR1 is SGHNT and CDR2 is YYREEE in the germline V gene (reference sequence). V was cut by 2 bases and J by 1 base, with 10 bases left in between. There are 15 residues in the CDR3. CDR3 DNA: TGTGCCAGCAGCTTCGGCGGGACGTCCTACAATGAGCAGTTCTTC. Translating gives CASSFGGTSYNEQFF.

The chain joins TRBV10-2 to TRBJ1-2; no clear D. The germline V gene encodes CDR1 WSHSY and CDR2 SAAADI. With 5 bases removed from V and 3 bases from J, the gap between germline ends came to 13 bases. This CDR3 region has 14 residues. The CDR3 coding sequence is TGCGCCAGCAGTCCGAGTCGGGGAGACTATGGCTACACCTTC. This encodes CASSPSRGDYGYTF.

The CDR3 region has the DNA TGTGCCAGCAGTTACGGTCCCAGAACAAATCAGCCCCAGCATTTT. Translated, it gives CASSYGPRTNQPQHF. V and J are TRBV6-5 and TRBJ1-5, with D unresolved. The CDR3 runs to 15 residues. Germline V gene sequence: CDR1 MNHEY, CDR2 SVGAGI. V dropped 2 bases and J dropped 4 bases, with 12 bases sitting between them.

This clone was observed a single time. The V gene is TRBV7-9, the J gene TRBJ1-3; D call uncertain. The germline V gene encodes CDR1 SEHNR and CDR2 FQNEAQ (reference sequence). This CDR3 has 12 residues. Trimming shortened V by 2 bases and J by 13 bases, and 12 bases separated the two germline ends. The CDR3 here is CASSLSNTKIYF. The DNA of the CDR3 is TGTGCCAGCAGCTTATCAAACACGAAGATATATTTT.

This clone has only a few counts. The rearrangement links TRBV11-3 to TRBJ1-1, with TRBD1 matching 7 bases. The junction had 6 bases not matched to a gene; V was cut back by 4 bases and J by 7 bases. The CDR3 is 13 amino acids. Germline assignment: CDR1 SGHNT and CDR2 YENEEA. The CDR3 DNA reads TGTGCCAGCAGCTCGACAGGGTCAGATGAAGCTTTCTTT. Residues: CASSSTGSDEAFF.

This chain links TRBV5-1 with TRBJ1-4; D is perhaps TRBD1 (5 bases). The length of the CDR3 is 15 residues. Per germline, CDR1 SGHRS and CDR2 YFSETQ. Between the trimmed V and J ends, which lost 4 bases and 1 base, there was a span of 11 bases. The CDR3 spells CASSKTAGTNEKLFF. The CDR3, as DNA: TGCGCCAGCAGCAAGACAGCCGGAACTAATGAAAAACTGTTTTTT.

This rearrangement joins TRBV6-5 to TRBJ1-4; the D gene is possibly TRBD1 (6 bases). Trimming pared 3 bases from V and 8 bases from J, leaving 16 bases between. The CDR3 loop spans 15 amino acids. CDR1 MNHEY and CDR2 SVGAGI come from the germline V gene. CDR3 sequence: CASSYGGRVKEKLFF. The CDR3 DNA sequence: TGTGCCAGCAGTTATGGGGGCAGGGTAAAAGAAAAACTGTTTTTT.

CDR3: CASSQVAGGQETQYF. The CDR3 DNA is TGCGCCAGCAGCCAAGTCGCGGGGGGCCAAGAGACCCAGTACTTC. The chain couples TRBV4-3 to TRBJ2-5, with 8 positions matching TRBD2. The CDR3 is made up of 15 amino acids. The germline V gene has CDR1 LGHNA and CDR2 YSLEER. V shed 1 base and J 1 base; nucleotides not matched to a gene: 2.

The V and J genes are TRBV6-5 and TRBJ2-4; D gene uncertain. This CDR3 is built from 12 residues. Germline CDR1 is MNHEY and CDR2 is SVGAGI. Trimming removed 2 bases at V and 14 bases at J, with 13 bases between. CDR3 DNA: TGTGCCAGCAGTTACCCTCAGAGGCCGAAGTACTTC. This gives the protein CASSYPQRPKYF.

CDR3 loop: CASSAAEYGYTF. CDR3 DNA sequence: TGTGCCAGCAGCGCGGCAGAGTATGGCTACACCTTC. The chain links TRBV5-4 to TRBJ1-2, with D unresolved. V was cut by 4 bases and J by 5 bases, with 9 bases left in between. The length of the CDR3 is 12 residues. Germline CDR1 reads SGHNT; CDR2 reads YYREEE (reference sequence).

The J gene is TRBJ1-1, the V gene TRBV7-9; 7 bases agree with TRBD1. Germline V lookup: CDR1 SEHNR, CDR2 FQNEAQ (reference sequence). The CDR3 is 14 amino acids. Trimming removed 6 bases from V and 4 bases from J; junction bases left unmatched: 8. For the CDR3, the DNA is TGTGCCAGCAGTCGAACAGGGGTTGTCACTGAAGCTTTCTTT. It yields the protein CASSRTGVVTEAFF.

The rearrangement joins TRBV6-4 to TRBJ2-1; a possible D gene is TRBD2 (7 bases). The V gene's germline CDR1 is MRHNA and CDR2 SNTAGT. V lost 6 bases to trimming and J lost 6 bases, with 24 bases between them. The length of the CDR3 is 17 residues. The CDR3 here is CASSQQAGASGRNEQFF. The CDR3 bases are TGTGCCAGCAGCCAACAGGCGGGGGCTAGCGGACGCAATGAGCAGTTCTTC.